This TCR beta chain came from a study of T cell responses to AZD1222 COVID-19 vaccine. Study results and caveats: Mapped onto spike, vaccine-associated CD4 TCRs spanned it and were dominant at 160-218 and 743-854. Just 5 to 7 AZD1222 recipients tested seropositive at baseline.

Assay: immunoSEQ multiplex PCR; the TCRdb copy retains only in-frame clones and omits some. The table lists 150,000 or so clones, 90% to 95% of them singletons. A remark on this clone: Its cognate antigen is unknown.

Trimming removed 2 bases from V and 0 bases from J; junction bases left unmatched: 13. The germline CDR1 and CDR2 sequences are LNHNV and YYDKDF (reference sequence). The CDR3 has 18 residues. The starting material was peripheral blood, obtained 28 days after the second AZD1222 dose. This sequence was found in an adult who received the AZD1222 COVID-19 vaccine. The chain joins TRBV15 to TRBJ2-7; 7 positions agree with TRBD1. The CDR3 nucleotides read TGTGCCACCAGCAGAAGACCTTCAGGGGGTTTTAGCTCCTACGAGCAGTACTTC. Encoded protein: CATSRRPSGGFSSYEQYF. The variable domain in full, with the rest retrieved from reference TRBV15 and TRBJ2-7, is DAMVIQNPRYQVTQFGKPVTLSCSQTLNHNVMYWYQQKSSQAPKLLFHYYDKDFNNEADTPDNFQSRRPNTSFCFLDIRSPGLGDTAMYLCATSRRPSGGFSSYEQYFGPGTRLTVT.